The next 32 T cell receptor beta chains were all read from a single sample in a study of cytomegalovirus exposure and HLA in healthy donors. PCR was performed using 60 Vbeta and 13 Jbeta primers. Generated by immunoSEQ multiplex PCR, the TCRdb table keeps only in-frame clones and is missing some. The table records about 81,000 clones, 77% of them present only once. The sample taken for sequencing was PBMCs. The origin of the receptors is a man aged 50 or older in good health and CMV-seropositive.

The table lists this clone with a few counts. The rearrangement links TRBV6-1 to TRBJ2-7; a weak D match, TRBD1 (6 bases). Trimming left V 4 bases short and J 7 bases short, with 17 bases between. Per the germline V gene, CDR1 is MNHNS and CDR2 is SASEGT. This CDR3 region has 14 residues. Here the CDR3 DNA reads TGTGCCAGCAGTGGGTCAGGGGCCCTGGAGGAGCAGTACTTC. Its translation is CASSGSGALEEQYF.

On this clone: The identical CDR3 is also encoded by other nucleotide sequences in the sample. V gene TRBV7-2 combines with J gene TRBJ2-3, with a weak D call TRBD1 (7 bases). V was shortened by 2 bases and J by 9 bases, with 15 bases between the two germline ends. This CDR3 has 14 residues. CDR1 is SGHTA and CDR2 is FQGNSA in the germline V gene. In nucleotides, the CDR3 is TGTGCCAGCAGCTTAAGGAGGGGGCTGGACACGCAGTATTTT. Residues: CASSLRRGLDTQYF.

The rearrangement links TRBV5-6 to TRBJ2-1, with TRBD1 matching 8 bases. Germline V gene lookup returns CDR1 SGHDT and CDR2 YYEEEE. This CDR3 spans 15 amino acids. Unmatched junction bases numbered 7, after V lost 4 bases and J lost 4 bases. The DNA of the CDR3 is TGTGCCAGCAGCCGATGGGACAGGAATTACAATGAGCAGTTCTTC. Amino acids: CASSRWDRNYNEQFF.

The chain links TRBV7-2 to TRBJ1-3; 9 positions match TRBD1. The CDR3 consists of 15 residues. The J segment lost 2 bases and the V segment lost 5 bases, leaving 4 bases of the junction unmatched. Germline lookup yields CDR1 SGHTA and CDR2 FQGNSA. This CDR3 is CASSLRTGAGNTIYF. CDR3 coding DNA: TGTGCCAGCAGCCTCAGGACAGGGGCTGGAAACACCATATATTTT.

The chain carries TRBV27 and TRBJ1-1; 10 positions agree with TRBD1. The J segment lost 3 bases and the V segment lost 6 bases, leaving 4 bases of the junction unmatched. The CDR3 covers 14 residues. The germline V gene encodes CDR1 MNHEY and CDR2 SMNVEV (reference sequence). For the CDR3, the DNA is TGTGCCAGCAGACTAGGACAGGGGGACACTGAAGCTTTCTTT. Translating gives CASRLGQGDTEAFF.

This chain's CDR3 is CASSLNLGQGADGYTF. CDR3 coding DNA: TGTGCCAGCTCCCTAAATCTTGGACAGGGGGCAGATGGCTACACCTTC. The V and J genes are TRBV18 and TRBJ1-2; 11 bases are shared with TRBD1. V lost 6 bases to trimming and J lost 6 bases; unmatched junction nucleotides: 12. This CDR3 is built from 16 residues. The germline V gene has CDR1 KGHSH and CDR2 LQKENI.

This chain joins TRBV5-6 and TRBJ2-7, with D possibly being TRBD2 (5 bases). The germline CDR1 and CDR2 sequences are SGHDT and YYEEEE. The CDR3 covers 13 residues. V gave up 3 bases and J gave up 3 bases, with 10 bases separating them. The CDR3 DNA sequence: TGTGCCAGCAGCTACCGAAGCGGCTACGAGCAGTACTTC. It codes for CASSYRSGYEQYF.

CDR3 sequence: CASSQDSLNTQYF. The CDR3, as DNA: TGTGCCAGCAGCCAAGATTCGTTAAATACGCAGTATTTT. This chain links TRBV4-2 with TRBJ2-3; D is undetermined. This CDR3 is built from 13 residues. Germline V gene data show CDR1 as LGHNA and CDR2 as YNFKEQ. V shed 0 bases and J shed 7 bases, with 8 bases lying between them.

The V gene is TRBV5-6, the J gene TRBJ2-7; possible D gene TRBD2, 6 bases. The CDR3 covers 15 residues. The V end lost 2 bases, the J end lost 2 bases, and 14 bases lay between the germline ends. CDR1 and CDR2 (germline): SGHDT, YYEEEE. CDR3 nucleotide sequence: TGTGCCAGCAGCTTCCCACCTGGCGGGACCTACGAGCAGTACTTC. Translated: CASSFPPGGTYEQYF. Variable domain in full (rest from reference TRBV5-6 and TRBJ2-7): DAGVTQSPTHLIKTRGQQVTLRCSPKSGHDTVSWYQQALGQGPQFIFQYYEEEERQRGNFPDRFSGHQFPNYSSELNVNALLLGDSALYLCASSFPPGGTYEQYFGPGTRLTVT.

The V call is TRBV30, the J call TRBJ2-5; 10 nucleotides line up with TRBD1. Germline V gives CDR1 GTSNPN, CDR2 SVGIG (reference sequence). The V segment lost 3 bases and the J segment 5 bases; nucleotides outside the gene matches: 12. This CDR3 is 16 amino acids long. The CDR3, as DNA: TGTGCCTGGAGAGCTTACTGGACAGGGGGGAGGGAGACCCAGTACTTC. Its protein product is CAWRAYWTGGRETQYF.

J is TRBJ2-2 and V is TRBV27; D may be TRBD1 (5 bases). The CDR3 contains 15 residues. In germline, CDR1 is MNHEY, CDR2 SMNVEV (reference sequence). V lost 2 bases, J lost 1 base, and 8 bases lay in between. Written as DNA, the CDR3 is TGTGCCAGCAGTTTAGGGGCAGAGAACACCGGGGAGCTGTTTTTT. Translation gives CASSLGAENTGELFF.

The chain joins TRBV9 to TRBJ2-7; D possibly corresponds to TRBD1 (5 bases). Germline CDR1 reads SGDLS; CDR2 reads YYNGEE. The CDR3 sequence is 14 residues long. Trimming pared 0 bases from V and 2 bases from J, leaving 9 bases between. The DNA for the CDR3 is TGTGCCAGCAGCGTAGCCGCAGGGACCTACGAGCAGTACTTC. Residues: CASSVAAGTYEQYF.

The chain is built from TRBV7-2 and TRBJ2-5; the match to TRBD2 covers 10 bases. Germline lookup yields CDR1 SGHTA and CDR2 FQGNSA. The ends lost 3 bases at V and 2 bases at J; junction bases unmatched: 3. CDR3 size: 15 residues. The chain's CDR3 is CASSFTAGGQETQYF. As DNA, the CDR3 is TGTGCCAGCAGCTTCACAGCGGGAGGGCAAGAGACCCAGTACTTC.

This chain joins TRBV6-1 and TRBJ2-2, with a tentative D call TRBD1 (6 bases). The CDR3 is 15 amino acids. Germline assignment: CDR1 MNHNS and CDR2 SASEGT. V gave up 8 bases and J gave up 6 bases, with 19 bases separating them. As DNA, the CDR3 is TGTGCCAGCCAGGCAGGGCAGGGGTTTGCCGGGGAGCTGTTTTTT. As protein: CASQAGQGFAGELFF.

The rearrangement links TRBV28 to TRBJ1-2; tentatively, D is TRBD1 (5 bases). This CDR3 has 15 residues. Germline loops: CDR1 MDHEN, CDR2 SYDVKM. V lost 0 bases and J lost 2, with 10 bases in between. The CDR3 spells CASSLWGRENYGYTF. As DNA, the CDR3 is TGTGCCAGCAGTTTATGGGGCAGGGAAAACTATGGCTACACCTTC.

V is TRBV7-9 and J is TRBJ2-3; 9 bases match TRBD1. This CDR3 has 19 residues. V was clipped by 1 base and J by 5 bases; unmatched bases: 16. Germline CDR1 and CDR2: SEHNR and FQNEAQ (reference sequence). The CDR3 sequence: CASSLVRWAWDREKDTQYF. The CDR3 DNA reads as TGTGCCAGCAGCTTAGTTCGGTGGGCATGGGACAGGGAAAAAGATACGCAGTATTTT.

The rearrangement joins TRBV2 to TRBJ2-7; TRBD1 aligns across 7 bases. CDR3 length: 14 amino acids. J gave up 0 bases and V 6 bases, and 5 bases lay outside the gene matches. Germline values: CDR1 SNHLY, CDR2 FYNNEI. CDR3 DNA sequence: TGTGCCAGCAGGAGGACAGGCAGCTCCTACGAGCAGTACTTC. It codes for CASRRTGSSYEQYF. The variable domain in full, with the rest retrieved from reference TRBV2 and TRBJ2-7, is EPEVTQTPSHQVTQMGQEVILRCVPISNHLYFYWYRQILGQKVEFLVSFYNNEISEKSEIFDDQFSVERPDGSNFTLKIRSTKLEDSAMYFCASRRTGSSYEQYFGPGTRLTVT.

This clone was seen just once. In DNA, the CDR3 is TGTGCCTGGAGTGTGGGAGTATCGGATAATTCACCCCTCCACTTT. This codes for CAWSVGVSDNSPLHF. The chain recombines TRBV30 with TRBJ1-6; D not certain. In germline, CDR1 is GTSNPN, CDR2 SVGIG (reference sequence). The CDR3 extends over 15 amino acids. The germline V and J ends were trimmed by 0 bases and 5 bases, with 11 bases remaining between them. Combining the CDR3 with reference TRBV30 and TRBJ1-6 gives the whole variable domain SQTIHQWPATLVQPVGSPLSLECTVEGTSNPNLYWYRQAAGRGLQLLFYSVGIGQISSEVPQNLSASRPQDRQFILSSKKLLLSDSGFYLCAWSVGVSDNSPLHFGNGTRLTVT.

This clone was observed once. The genes are TRBV9 and TRBJ2-4; D may be TRBD2 (6 bases). The CDR3 has 14 residues. Germline V gene lookup returns CDR1 SGDLS and CDR2 YYNGEE. V gave up 2 bases and J gave up 5 bases, with 11 bases separating them. The CDR3 DNA reads as TGTGCCAGCAGCGTTACTAGCAGAGAAAACATTCAGTACTTC. Translated: CASSVTSRENIQYF.

The rearrangement joins TRBV7-9 to TRBJ2-7, with no clear D. The CDR3 consists of 16 residues. Trimming removed 3 bases at V and 0 bases at J, with 15 bases between. The germline V gene has CDR1 SEHNR and CDR2 FQNEAQ (reference sequence). The CDR3 reads CASSFFLEGVSYEQYF. For the CDR3, the DNA is TGTGCCAGCAGCTTTTTTTTGGAAGGAGTCTCCTACGAGCAGTACTTC. The full variable domain, in which reference TRBV7-9 and TRBJ2-7 provide the parts outside the CDR3, is DTGVSQNPRHKITKRGQNVTFRCDPISEHNRLYWYRQTLGQGPEFLTYFQNEAQLEKSRLLSDRFSAERPKGSFSTLEIQRTEQGDSAMYLCASSFFLEGVSYEQYFGPGTRLTVT.

This sequence joins TRBV29-1 and TRBJ2-5; 7 bases map to TRBD1. Germline V CDR1 and CDR2: SQVTM, ANQGSEA. This CDR3 has 12 amino acids. The junction had 5 bases not matched to a gene; V was cut back by 0 bases and J by 10 bases. CDR3 residues: CSVEDQGVDQYF. DNA of the CDR3: TGCAGCGTTGAAGATCAGGGGGTTGACCAGTACTTC.

The table lists this clone with a count of one. The chain has TRBV9 and TRBJ1-2; 8 nucleotides line up with TRBD1. After removal of 0 bases from V and 2 bases from J, the junction contained 0 bases not matched to a gene. Germline values: CDR1 SGDLS, CDR2 YYNGEE. The CDR3 sequence is 14 residues long. The CDR3 reads CASSVDRGNYGYTF. CDR3 sequence (DNA): TGTGCCAGCAGCGTAGACAGGGGGAACTATGGCTACACCTTC.

This chain joins TRBV7-3 and TRBJ2-3; 10 bases align to TRBD2. Germline CDR1 reads SGHTA; CDR2 reads FQGTGA. This CDR3 comprises 19 residues. V lost 5 bases and J lost 0; bases outside the gene matches: 14. The CDR3 DNA follows: TGTGCCAGCAGCCTCCACGCAGCGGGAGGGCCCTCAAGCACAGATACGCAGTATTTT. The encoded protein is CASSLHAAGGPSSTDTQYF.

The rearrangement joins TRBV29-1 to TRBJ2-5; 9 positions agree with TRBD2. The DNA end is more similar to TRBJ2-7, so the J call may be wrong. The CDR3 contains 14 residues. Looked up from germline, CDR1 is SQVTM and CDR2 is ANQGSEA. The CDR3 reads CSVMSSGSSYEQYF. The DNA of the CDR3 is TGCAGCGTTATGAGTAGCGGGAGCTCCTACGAGCAGTACTTC.

This clone was observed a few times. V gene TRBV7-6 combines with J gene TRBJ1-4; possibly TRBD1 for D (6 bases). Germline V gene lookup returns CDR1 SGHVS and CDR2 FNYEAQ. V was pared by 2 bases and J by 4 bases, with 11 bases between. The CDR3 contains 15 residues. CDR3 protein: CASSLLGGGNEKLFF. In DNA, the CDR3 is TGTGCCAGCAGCTTATTGGGAGGGGGTAATGAAAAACTGTTTTTT.

CDR3 in DNA: TGCGCCAGCAGCCCGGGGGGGGCGACAGGGCGCTACGAGCAGTACTTC. The encoded protein is CASSPGGATGRYEQYF. The rearrangement uses TRBV5-1 and TRBJ2-7, with D possibly being TRBD2 (8 bases). This CDR3 contains 16 residues. Trimming removed 4 bases at V and 3 bases at J, with 20 bases between. Germline CDR1 reads SGHRS; CDR2 reads YFSETQ.

This clone occurred once. The rearrangement joins TRBV19 to TRBJ1-5; D unclear. The length of the CDR3 is 14 residues. CDR1 and CDR2 (germline): LNHDA, SQIVND (reference sequence). The V end lost 0 bases, the J end lost 0 bases, and 3 bases lay between the germline ends. CDR3 residues: CASSIDRSNQPQHF. Written as DNA, the CDR3 is TGTGCCAGTAGTATAGATCGTAGCAATCAGCCCCAGCATTTT.

J is TRBJ2-1 and V is TRBV10-1, with 8 bases that match TRBD2. The J segment lost 16 bases and the V segment lost 3 bases, leaving 17 bases of the junction unmatched. CDR1 WNHNN and CDR2 SYGVQD come from the germline V gene (reference sequence). The CDR3 loop spans 15 amino acids. The CDR3: CASSENTGTRYKTFF. The CDR3 coding sequence is TGCGCCAGCAGTGAAAATACCGGGACTAGATATAAGACTTTCTTC.

The chain recombines TRBV27 with TRBJ2-2; 9 positions agree with TRBD2. This CDR3 has 15 amino acids. Germline V gene lookup returns CDR1 MNHEY and CDR2 SMNVEV (reference sequence). V was clipped by 3 bases and J by 5 bases; unmatched bases: 4. CDR3 region: CASSFRREGTGELFF. The CDR3 DNA follows: TGTGCCAGCAGTTTCCGGCGGGAGGGGACCGGGGAGCTGTTTTTT.

V is TRBV12-5 and J is TRBJ2-1; no firm D call. Between the trimmed V and J ends, which lost 6 bases and 3 bases, there was a span of 3 bases. This CDR3 is built from 11 residues. Germline-derived CDR1 and CDR2 are LGHNT and FRNRAP. CDR3 residues: CASGLYNEQFF. The CDR3, as DNA: TGTGCTAGTGGCCTCTACAATGAGCAGTTCTTC. The complete variable domain, with remaining parts taken from reference TRBV12-5 and TRBJ2-1, reads DARVTQTPRHKVTEMGQEVTMRCQPILGHNTVFWYRQTMMQGLELLAYFRNRAPLDDSGMPKDRFSAEMPDATLATLKIQPSEPRDSAVYFCASGLYNEQFFGPGTRLTVL.

The chain is built from TRBV5-1 and TRBJ1-4; D is unresolved. Germline CDR1 SGHRS, CDR2 YFSETQ. This CDR3 contains 15 residues. V gave up 5 bases and J gave up 4 bases, with 15 bases separating them. For the CDR3, the DNA is TGCGCCAGCAGTCACTCAGGAATCGGTAATGAAAAACTGTTTTTT. Translated: CASSHSGIGNEKLFF.

The chain's CDR3 is CASSIERAPGYHQPQHF. In nucleotides, the CDR3 is TGTGCCAGTAGTATAGAAAGGGCCCCGGGATACCATCAGCCCCAGCATTTT. This rearrangement joins TRBV19 to TRBJ1-5; no definite D call. CDR3 length: 17 amino acids. V gave up 0 bases and J gave up 5 bases, with 17 bases separating them. Germline V gene data show CDR1 as LNHDA and CDR2 as SQIVND (reference sequence).